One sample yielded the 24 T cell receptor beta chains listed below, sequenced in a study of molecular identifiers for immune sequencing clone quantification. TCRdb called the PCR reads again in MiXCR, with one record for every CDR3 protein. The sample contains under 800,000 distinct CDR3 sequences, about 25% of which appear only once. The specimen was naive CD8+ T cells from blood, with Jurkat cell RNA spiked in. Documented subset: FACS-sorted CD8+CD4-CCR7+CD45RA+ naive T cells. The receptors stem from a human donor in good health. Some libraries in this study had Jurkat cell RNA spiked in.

The CDR3 DNA sequence: TGTGCCAGTACCCCGGTGGGGGGAATGGACACTGAAGCTTTCTTT. Protein sequence: CASTPVGGMDTEAFF. This chain links TRBV19 with TRBJ1-1; perhaps TRBD1 as D (5 bases). Germline CDR1 LNHDA, CDR2 SQIVND (reference sequence). V was clipped by 7 bases and J by 3 bases, with 18 bases between them. This CDR3 is 15 amino acids long. The entire variable domain, with the rest obtained from reference TRBV19 and TRBJ1-1, is as follows: DGGITQSPKYLFRKEGQNVTLSCEQNLNHDAMYWYRQDPGQGLRLIYYSQIVNDFQKGDIAEGYSVSREKKESFPLTVTSAQKNPTAFYLCASTPVGGMDTEAFFGQGTRLTVV.

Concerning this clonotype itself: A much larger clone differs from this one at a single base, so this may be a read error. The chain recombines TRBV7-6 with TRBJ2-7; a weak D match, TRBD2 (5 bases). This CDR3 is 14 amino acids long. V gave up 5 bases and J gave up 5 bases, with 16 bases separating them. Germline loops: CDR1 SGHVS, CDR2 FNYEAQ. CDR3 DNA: TGTGCCAGCAGCATTAGCGTGACCCGGAACGAGCAGTACTTC. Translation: CASSISVTRNEQYF.

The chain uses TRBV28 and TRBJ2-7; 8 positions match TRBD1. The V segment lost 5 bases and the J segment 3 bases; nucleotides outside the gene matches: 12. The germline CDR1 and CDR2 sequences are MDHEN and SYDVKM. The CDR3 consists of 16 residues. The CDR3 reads CASSPLRDRPFYEQYF. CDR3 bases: TGTGCCAGCAGTCCCCTCAGGGACAGGCCATTCTACGAGCAGTACTTC.

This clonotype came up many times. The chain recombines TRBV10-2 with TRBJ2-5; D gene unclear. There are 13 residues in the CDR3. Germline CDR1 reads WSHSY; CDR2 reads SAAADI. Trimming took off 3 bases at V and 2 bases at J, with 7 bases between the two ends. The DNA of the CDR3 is TGCGCCAGCAGTGATACAGCGCAAGAGACCCAGTACTTC. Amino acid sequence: CASSDTAQETQYF.

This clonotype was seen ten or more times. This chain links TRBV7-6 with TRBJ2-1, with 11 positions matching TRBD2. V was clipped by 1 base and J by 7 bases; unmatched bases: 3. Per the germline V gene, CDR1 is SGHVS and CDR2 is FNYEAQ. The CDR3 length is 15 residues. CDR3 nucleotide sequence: TGTGCCAGCAGCTTAGAGGGACTAGCGGAGAATGAGCAGTTCTTC. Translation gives CASSLEGLAENEQFF.

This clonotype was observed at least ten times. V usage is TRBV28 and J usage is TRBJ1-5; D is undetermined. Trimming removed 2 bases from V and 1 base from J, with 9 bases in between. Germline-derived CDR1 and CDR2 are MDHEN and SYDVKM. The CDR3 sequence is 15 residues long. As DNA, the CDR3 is TGTGCCAGCAGTTTAAGGACCACCAGCAATCAGCCCCAGCATTTT. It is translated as CASSLRTTSNQPQHF. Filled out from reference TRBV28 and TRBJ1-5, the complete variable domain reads DVKVTQSSRYLVKRTGEKVFLECVQDMDHENMFWYRQDPGLGLRLIYFSYDVKMKEKGDIPEGYSVSREKKERFSLILESASTNQTSMYLCASSLRTTSNQPQHFGDGTRLSIL.

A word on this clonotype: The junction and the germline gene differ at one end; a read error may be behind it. CDR3 sequence (DNA): TGTGCCTTCAGTATTGGGGGGTGGGCCTACGAGCAGTACTTC. It is translated as CAFSIGGWAYEQYF. The chain employs TRBV10-3 and TRBJ2-7; D might be TRBD2 (6 bases). Per germline, CDR1 ENHRY and CDR2 SYGVKD. This CDR3 comprises 14 residues.

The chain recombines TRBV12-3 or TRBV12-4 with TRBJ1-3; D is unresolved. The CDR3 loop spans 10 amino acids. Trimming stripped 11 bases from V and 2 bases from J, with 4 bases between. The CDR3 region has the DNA TGTGCCGGCCCTGGAAACACCATATATTTT. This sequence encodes CAGPGNTIYF.

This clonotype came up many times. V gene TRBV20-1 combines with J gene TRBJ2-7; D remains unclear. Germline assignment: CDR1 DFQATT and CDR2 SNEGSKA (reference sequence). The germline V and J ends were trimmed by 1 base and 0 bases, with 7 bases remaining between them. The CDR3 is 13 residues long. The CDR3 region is CSARATSSYEQYF. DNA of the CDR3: TGCAGTGCTAGAGCCACGAGCTCCTACGAGCAGTACTTC.

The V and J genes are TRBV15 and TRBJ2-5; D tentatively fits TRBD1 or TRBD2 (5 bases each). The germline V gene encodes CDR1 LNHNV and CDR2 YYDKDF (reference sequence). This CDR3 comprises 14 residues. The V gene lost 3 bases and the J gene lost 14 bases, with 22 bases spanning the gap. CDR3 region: CATSSGNPGAVFYF. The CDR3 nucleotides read TGTGCCACCAGCAGCGGAAATCCCGGGGCAGTGTTCTACTTC.

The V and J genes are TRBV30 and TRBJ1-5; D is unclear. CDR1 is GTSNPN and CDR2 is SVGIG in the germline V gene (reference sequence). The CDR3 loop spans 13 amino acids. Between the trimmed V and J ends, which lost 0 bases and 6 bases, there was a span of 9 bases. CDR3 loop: CAWSVHRSQPQHF. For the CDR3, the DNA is TGTGCCTGGAGTGTACATAGGAGTCAGCCCCAGCATTTT.

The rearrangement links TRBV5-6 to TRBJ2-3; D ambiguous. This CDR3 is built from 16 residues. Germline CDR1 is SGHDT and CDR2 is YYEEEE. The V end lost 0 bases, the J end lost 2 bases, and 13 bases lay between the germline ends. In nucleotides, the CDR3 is TGTGCCAGCAGCTTGGCCCTCGGCACCCACACAGATACGCAGTATTTT. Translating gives CASSLALGTHTDTQYF.

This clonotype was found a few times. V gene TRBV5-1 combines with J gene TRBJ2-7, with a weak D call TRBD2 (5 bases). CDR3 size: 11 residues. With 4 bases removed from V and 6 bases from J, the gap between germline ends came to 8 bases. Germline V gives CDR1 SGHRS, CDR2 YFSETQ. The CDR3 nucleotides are TGCGCCAGCAGCCCGGACTCCGAGCAGTACTTC. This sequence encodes CASSPDSEQYF.

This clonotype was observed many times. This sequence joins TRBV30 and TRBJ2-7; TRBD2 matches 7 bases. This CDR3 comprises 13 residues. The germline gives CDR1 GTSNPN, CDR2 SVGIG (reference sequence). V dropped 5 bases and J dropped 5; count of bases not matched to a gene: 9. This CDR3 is CAWESAGAHEQYF. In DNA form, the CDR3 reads TGTGCCTGGGAGTCTGCGGGAGCCCACGAGCAGTACTTC.

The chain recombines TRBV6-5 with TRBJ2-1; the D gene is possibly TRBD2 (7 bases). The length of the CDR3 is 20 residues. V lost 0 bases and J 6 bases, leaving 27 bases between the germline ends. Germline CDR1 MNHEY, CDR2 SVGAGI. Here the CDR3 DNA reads TGTGCCAGCAGTTACTCCGGTAATGCGGGGGCCATCCCACCACGCAATGAGCAGTTCTTC. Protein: CASSYSGNAGAIPPRNEQFF.

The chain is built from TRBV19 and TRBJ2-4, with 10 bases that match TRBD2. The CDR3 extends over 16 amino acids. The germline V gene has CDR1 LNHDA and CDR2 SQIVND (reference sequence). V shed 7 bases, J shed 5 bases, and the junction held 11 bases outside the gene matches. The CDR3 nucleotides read TGTGCCAGTACTTGGATAGCGGGAGGCCCTGAAAACATTCAGTACTTC. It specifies CASTWIAGGPENIQYF. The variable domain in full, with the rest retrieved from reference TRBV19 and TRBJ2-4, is DGGITQSPKYLFRKEGQNVTLSCEQNLNHDAMYWYRQDPGQGLRLIYYSQIVNDFQKGDIAEGYSVSREKKESFPLTVTSAQKNPTAFYLCASTWIAGGPENIQYFGAGTRLSVL.

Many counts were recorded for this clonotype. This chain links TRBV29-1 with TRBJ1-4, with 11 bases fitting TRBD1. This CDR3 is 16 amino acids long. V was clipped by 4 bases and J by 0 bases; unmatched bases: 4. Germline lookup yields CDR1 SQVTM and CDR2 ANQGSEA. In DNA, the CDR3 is TGCAGCGTTGGAGGACAGGGGGCACCAACTAATGAAAAACTGTTTTTT. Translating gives CSVGGQGAPTNEKLFF.

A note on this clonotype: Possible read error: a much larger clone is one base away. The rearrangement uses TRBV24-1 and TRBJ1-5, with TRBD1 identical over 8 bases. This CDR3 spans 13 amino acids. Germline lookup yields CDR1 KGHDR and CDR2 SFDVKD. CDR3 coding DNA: TGTGCCCCCAGTGCAGGGGGCGATCAGCCCCAGCATTTT. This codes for CAPSAGGDQPQHF.

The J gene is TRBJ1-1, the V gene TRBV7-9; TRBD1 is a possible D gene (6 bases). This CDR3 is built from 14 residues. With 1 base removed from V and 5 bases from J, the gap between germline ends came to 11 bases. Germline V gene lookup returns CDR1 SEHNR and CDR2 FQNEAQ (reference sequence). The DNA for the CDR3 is TGTGCCAGCAGCTTAGTTAGGACAGTTACTGAAGCTTTCTTT. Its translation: CASSLVRTVTEAFF.

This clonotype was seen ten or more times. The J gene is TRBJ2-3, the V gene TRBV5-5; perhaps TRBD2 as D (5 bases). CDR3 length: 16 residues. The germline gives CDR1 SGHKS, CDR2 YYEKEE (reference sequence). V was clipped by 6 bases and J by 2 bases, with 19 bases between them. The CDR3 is CASITLDSALTDTQYF. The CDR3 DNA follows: TGTGCCAGCATCACGTTGGATAGCGCACTCACAGATACGCAGTATTTT.

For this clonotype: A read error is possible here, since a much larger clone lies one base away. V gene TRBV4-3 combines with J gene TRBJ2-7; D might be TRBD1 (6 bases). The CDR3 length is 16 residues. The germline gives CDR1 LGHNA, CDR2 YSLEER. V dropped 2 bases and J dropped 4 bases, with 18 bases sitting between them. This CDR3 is CASSQSRTGMEYEQYF. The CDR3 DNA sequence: TGCGCCAGCAGCCAATCGCGTACAGGGATGGAGTACGAGCAGTACTTC.

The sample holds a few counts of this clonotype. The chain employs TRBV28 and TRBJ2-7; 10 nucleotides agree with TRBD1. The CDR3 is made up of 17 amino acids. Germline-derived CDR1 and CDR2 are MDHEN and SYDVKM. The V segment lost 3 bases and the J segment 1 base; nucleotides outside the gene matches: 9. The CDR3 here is CASSLGSTGGKSYEQYF. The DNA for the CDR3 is TGTGCCAGCAGTTTGGGGTCGACAGGGGGCAAATCCTACGAGCAGTACTTC.

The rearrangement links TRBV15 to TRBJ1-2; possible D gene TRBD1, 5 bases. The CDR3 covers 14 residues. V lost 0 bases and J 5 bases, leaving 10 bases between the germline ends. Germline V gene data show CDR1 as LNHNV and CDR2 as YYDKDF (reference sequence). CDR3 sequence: CATSRDRRTYGYTF. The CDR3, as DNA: TGTGCCACCAGCAGAGATCGAAGGACATATGGCTACACCTTC.

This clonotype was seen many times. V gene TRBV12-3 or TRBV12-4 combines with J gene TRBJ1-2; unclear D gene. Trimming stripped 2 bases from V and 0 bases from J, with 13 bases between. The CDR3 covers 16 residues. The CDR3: CASSLSGSAANYGYTF. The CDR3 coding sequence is TGTGCCAGCAGTTTATCAGGTTCGGCAGCTAACTATGGCTACACCTTC.